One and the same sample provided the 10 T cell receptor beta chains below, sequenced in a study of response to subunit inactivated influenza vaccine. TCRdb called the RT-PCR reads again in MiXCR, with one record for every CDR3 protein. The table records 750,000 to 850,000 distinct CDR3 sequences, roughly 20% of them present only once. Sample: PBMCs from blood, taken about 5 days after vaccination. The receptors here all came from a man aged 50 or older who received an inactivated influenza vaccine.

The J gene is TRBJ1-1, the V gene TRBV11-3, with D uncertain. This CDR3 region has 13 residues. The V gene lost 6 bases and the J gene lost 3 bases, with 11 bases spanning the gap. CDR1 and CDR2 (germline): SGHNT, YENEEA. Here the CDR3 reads CASSQAPDTEAFF. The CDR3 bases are TGTGCCAGCAGTCAGGCTCCGGACACTGAAGCTTTCTTT.

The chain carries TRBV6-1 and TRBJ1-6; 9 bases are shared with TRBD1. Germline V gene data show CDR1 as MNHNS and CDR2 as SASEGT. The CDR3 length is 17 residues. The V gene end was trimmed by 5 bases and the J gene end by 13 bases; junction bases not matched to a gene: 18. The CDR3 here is CASSTRDRDPTISPLHF. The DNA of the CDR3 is TGTGCCAGCAGTACCCGGGACAGGGATCCCACAATTTCTCCCCTCCACTTT.

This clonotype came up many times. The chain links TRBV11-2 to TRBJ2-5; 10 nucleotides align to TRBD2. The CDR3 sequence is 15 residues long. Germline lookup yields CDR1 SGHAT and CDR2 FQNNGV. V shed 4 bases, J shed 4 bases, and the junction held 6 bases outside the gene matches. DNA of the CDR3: TGTGCCAGCAGCTGGACTAGCGGAGTTGGAGAGACCCAGTACTTC. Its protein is CASSWTSGVGETQYF.

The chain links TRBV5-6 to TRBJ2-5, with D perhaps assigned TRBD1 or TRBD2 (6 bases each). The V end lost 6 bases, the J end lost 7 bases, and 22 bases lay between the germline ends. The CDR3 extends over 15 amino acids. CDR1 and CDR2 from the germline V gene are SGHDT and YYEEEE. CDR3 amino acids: CASTTGAGTLGTQYF. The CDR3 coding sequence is TGTGCCAGCACCACGGGGGCAGGGACGTTGGGGACCCAGTACTTC.

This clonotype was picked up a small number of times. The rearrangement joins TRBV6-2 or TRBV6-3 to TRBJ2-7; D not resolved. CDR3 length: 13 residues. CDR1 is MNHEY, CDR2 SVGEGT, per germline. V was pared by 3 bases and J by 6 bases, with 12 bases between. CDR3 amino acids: CASSYVSVSEQYF. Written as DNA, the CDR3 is TGTGCCAGCAGTTATGTCAGTGTCAGCGAGCAGTACTTC.

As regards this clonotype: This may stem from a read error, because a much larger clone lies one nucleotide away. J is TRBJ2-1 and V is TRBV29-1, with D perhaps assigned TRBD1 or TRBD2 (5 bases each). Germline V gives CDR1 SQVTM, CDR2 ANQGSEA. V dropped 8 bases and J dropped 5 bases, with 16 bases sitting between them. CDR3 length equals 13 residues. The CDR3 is CSPRGLNNNEQFF. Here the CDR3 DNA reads TGCAGCCCACGGGGCCTTAATAACAATGAGCAGTTCTTC.

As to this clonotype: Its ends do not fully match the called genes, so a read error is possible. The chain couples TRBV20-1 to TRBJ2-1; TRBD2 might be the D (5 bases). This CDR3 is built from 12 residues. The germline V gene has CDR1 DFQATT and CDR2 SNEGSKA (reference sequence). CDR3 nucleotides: TGCAGTGTTATGGGCCCCGCGGGTGAGCACTTCTTC. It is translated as CSVMGPAGEHFF.

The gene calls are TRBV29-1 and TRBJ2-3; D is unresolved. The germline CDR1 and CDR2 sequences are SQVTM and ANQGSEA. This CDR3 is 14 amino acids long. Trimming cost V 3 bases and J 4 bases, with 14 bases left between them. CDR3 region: CSVDEKGNADTQYF. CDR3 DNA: TGCAGCGTTGATGAGAAGGGAAACGCAGATACGCAGTATTTT.

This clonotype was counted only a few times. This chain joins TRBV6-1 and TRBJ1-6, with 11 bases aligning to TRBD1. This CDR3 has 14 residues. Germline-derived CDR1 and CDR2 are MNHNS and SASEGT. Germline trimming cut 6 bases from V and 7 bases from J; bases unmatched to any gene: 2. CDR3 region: CASRGQGGNSPLHF. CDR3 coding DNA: TGTGCCAGCAGGGGACAGGGGGGGAATTCACCCCTCCACTTT.

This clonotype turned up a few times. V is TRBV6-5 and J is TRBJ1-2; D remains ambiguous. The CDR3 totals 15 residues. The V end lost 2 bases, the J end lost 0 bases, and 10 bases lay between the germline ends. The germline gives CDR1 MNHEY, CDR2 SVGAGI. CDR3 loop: CASSYDVGANYGYTF. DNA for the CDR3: TGTGCCAGCAGTTACGACGTCGGTGCTAACTATGGCTACACCTTC.